This entry features one T cell receptor beta chain sequence. The PCR had 60 Vbeta and 13 Jbeta primers. TCRdb's table, derived via immunoSEQ multiplex PCR, lists solely in-frame clones and lacks some. The table has 85,000 to 100,000 clones, 77% seen once. The data derive from a study of cytomegalovirus exposure and HLA in healthy donors. The receptor's source is a man between 45 and 60 years old in good health and CMV-seropositive. Sequencing used PBMCs.

Here the CDR3 reads CASTPSGGGEQFF. The CDR3 nucleotides are TGTGCCAGCACCCCCAGCGGGGGGGGTGAGCAGTTCTTC. The genes are TRBV28 and TRBJ2-1; TRBD2 matches 10 bases. V lost 7 bases, J lost 9 bases, and 6 bases stayed unmatched. Germline CDR1 MDHEN, CDR2 SYDVKM. CDR3 length: 13 amino acids.